A single sample is the source of the 32 T cell receptor beta chains below, sequenced in a study of beta chain features in type 1 diabetes. The entirety of the isolated RNA underwent reverse transcription, so expressed TCRB transcripts were sequenced. The assay was immunoSEQ multiplex PCR, and TCRdb's table has in-frame clones only and misses some. The table lists around 250,000 clones, roughly 30% of them singletons. Sequencing was done on a sample of central memory CD4+ T cells from blood. The receptors originated from a man in his thirties or forties in good health.

The J gene is TRBJ2-7, the V gene TRBV7-8, with D tentatively TRBD2 (5 bases). Germline assignment: CDR1 SGHVS and CDR2 FQNEAQ. CDR3 length equals 16 residues. The V and J ends lost 6 bases and 1 base respectively, with 19 bases between them. The CDR3 sequence is CASSRPGGEVSYEQYF. As DNA, the CDR3 is TGTGCCAGCAGTCGACCCGGAGGAGAGGTTTCCTACGAGCAGTACTTC.

This chain joins TRBV9 and TRBJ1-6; D is perhaps TRBD1 (5 bases). Germline values: CDR1 SGDLS, CDR2 YYNGEE. The CDR3 has 14 residues. V lost 5 bases and J lost 8, with 14 bases in between. CDR3: CASRAGTSHSPLHF. The CDR3 DNA follows: TGTGCCAGCAGAGCCGGGACTTCACATTCACCCCTCCACTTT.

This chain uses TRBV19 with TRBJ2-1; the match to TRBD1 covers 7 bases. This CDR3 has 15 amino acids. The trim removed 5 bases at V and 4 bases at J, leaving 8 bases unmatched. CDR1 is LNHDA, CDR2 SQIVND, per germline (reference sequence). As DNA, the CDR3 is TGTGCCAGTAGTTTACCGGGACAGACGTACAATGAGCAGTTCTTC. As protein: CASSLPGQTYNEQFF.

The rearrangement joins TRBV29-1 to TRBJ1-3, with D uncertain. V lost 7 bases and J lost 7, with 14 bases in between. This CDR3 region has 12 residues. CDR1 is SQVTM and CDR2 is ANQGSEA in the germline V gene. The chain's CDR3 is CSAKGLGNTIYF. The CDR3 DNA reads TGCAGCGCAAAAGGACTAGGGAACACCATATATTTT.

V and J are TRBV14 and TRBJ2-3; 10 bases are a match to TRBD2. CDR3 length: 14 amino acids. The germline gives CDR1 SGHDN, CDR2 FVKESK. J was trimmed by 5 bases and V by 3 bases; bases with no gene match: 2. CDR3 DNA sequence: TGTGCCAGCAGCCACGGACTAGCGGAAGATACGCAGTATTTT. Translated, it gives CASSHGLAEDTQYF.

This clone was detected only a few times. The J gene is TRBJ1-4, the V gene TRBV5-4, with TRBD1 identical over 10 bases. The CDR3 totals 16 residues. After removal of 6 bases from V and 8 bases from J, the junction contained 13 bases not matched to a gene. The germline CDR1 and CDR2 sequences are SGHNT and YYREEE (reference sequence). CDR3 sequence (DNA): TGTGCCAGCACCACCCTGGGAGGACAGGGGGGAGAAAAACTGTTTTTT. Its translation: CASTTLGGQGGEKLFF.

V and J are TRBV30 and TRBJ1-2, with TRBD1 identical over 7 bases. After removal of 3 bases from V and 8 bases from J, the junction contained 9 bases not matched to a gene. CDR1 is GTSNPN and CDR2 is SVGIG in the germline V gene (reference sequence). The CDR3 totals 13 residues. CDR3 sequence (DNA): TGTGCCTGGAGGAGGCTTCAGGGGGAAGGCTACACCTTC. Its translation is CAWRRLQGEGYTF.

This clone was found many times. V gene TRBV7-9 combines with J gene TRBJ2-4; D not certain. Germline V gene data show CDR1 as SEHNR and CDR2 as FQNEAQ (reference sequence). The CDR3 extends over 12 amino acids. Trimming cost V 3 bases and J 4 bases, with 4 bases left between them. CDR3 DNA sequence: TGTGCCAGCAGCTTCGAGAAAAACATTCAGTACTTC. It translates to CASSFEKNIQYF.

This clone has a handful of counts. The V and J genes are TRBV30 and TRBJ1-5; D uncertain. The V gene's germline CDR1 is GTSNPN and CDR2 SVGIG (reference sequence). Trimming shortened V by 0 bases and J by 1 base, and 7 bases separated the two germline ends. The CDR3 consists of 14 residues. The DNA of the CDR3 is TGTGCCTGGAGTGTTGGTGACAGCAATCAGCCCCAGCATTTT. It is translated as CAWSVGDSNQPQHF.

This clone came up a few times. The J gene is TRBJ2-2, the V gene TRBV7-2; tentative D call: TRBD1 (6 bases). The CDR3 runs 15 residues. Germline V lookup: CDR1 SGHTA, CDR2 FQGNSA. V lost 5 bases and J lost 0, with 10 bases in between. The CDR3 protein is CASSRGQPNTGELFF. The CDR3 DNA follows: TGTGCCAGCAGCCGCGGACAGCCGAACACCGGGGAGCTGTTTTTT.

This chain links TRBV6-1 with TRBJ2-5; 11 nucleotides line up with TRBD2. Losses at the gene ends were 3 bases for V and 1 base for J; bases not matched to a gene: 7. CDR1 and CDR2 (germline): MNHNS, SASEGT. The CDR3 has 17 residues. The CDR3 sequence is CASSESLAGVGQETQYF. The CDR3 bases are TGTGCCAGCAGTGAGTCACTAGCGGGAGTGGGCCAAGAGACCCAGTACTTC.

This clone was seen ten or more times. A read error may account for a junction end that differs from germline. The chain combines TRBV7-9 with TRBJ1-2; D uncertain. CDR3 size: 11 residues. In germline, CDR1 is SEHNR, CDR2 FQNEAQ (reference sequence). CDR3: CARSLEDPYTF. The CDR3 DNA sequence: TGTGCCAGAAGCTTGGAGGACCCCTACACCTTC.

Only a few counts were recorded for this clone. The chain has TRBV19 and TRBJ2-3; a possible D gene is TRBD2 (6 bases). Germline loops: CDR1 LNHDA, CDR2 SQIVND (reference sequence). There are 14 residues in the CDR3. The V end lost 6 bases, the J end lost 0 bases, and 10 bases lay between the germline ends. In nucleotides, the CDR3 is TGTGCCAGTAGGCGGGGCCGGAGCACAGATACGCAGTATTTT. As protein: CASRRGRSTDTQYF. Full variable domain (remainder filled in from reference TRBV19 and TRBJ2-3): DGGITQSPKYLFRKEGQNVTLSCEQNLNHDAMYWYRQDPGQGLRLIYYSQIVNDFQKGDIAEGYSVSREKKESFPLTVTSAQKNPTAFYLCASRRGRSTDTQYFGPGTRLTVL.

The gene calls are TRBV16 and TRBJ2-2, with D tentatively TRBD2 (5 bases). The CDR3 sequence is 14 residues long. Germline CDR1 and CDR2: KGHSY and FQNENV. Trimming took off 8 bases at V and 1 base at J, with 11 bases between the two ends. This CDR3 is CASSHSGNTGELFF. CDR3 in DNA: TGTGCCAGCTCCCACAGCGGGAACACCGGGGAGCTGTTTTTT.

The CDR3 bases are TGTGCCATCAAGAGCTCTGGGGCCAACGTCCTGACTTTC. Amino acid sequence: CAIKSSGANVLTF. The rearrangement uses TRBV10-3 and TRBJ2-6; the D is unclear. Between the trimmed V and J ends, which lost 7 bases and 0 bases, there was a span of 4 bases. Looked up from germline, CDR1 is ENHRY and CDR2 is SYGVKD. The CDR3 is made up of 13 amino acids.

Many counts were recorded for this clone. CDR3 in DNA: TGCAGCGTTGAATTCTATGAGCAGTTCTTC. Protein sequence: CSVEFYEQFF. The J gene is TRBJ2-1, the V gene TRBV29-1; D unresolved. Deletions cut 2 bases from V and 8 bases from J, with 4 bases between. Germline CDR1 and CDR2: SQVTM and ANQGSEA. The CDR3 is 10 amino acids.

This clone has only one observation. The gene calls are TRBV28 and TRBJ2-6; D assignment may be TRBD1 or TRBD2 (5 bases each). The germline V gene has CDR1 MDHEN and CDR2 SYDVKM. The CDR3 length is 15 residues. V gave up 4 bases and J gave up 2 bases, with 9 bases separating them. The CDR3 coding sequence is TGTGCCAGCAGTTCCGGGACGGCTGGGGCCAACGTCCTGACTTTC. Protein sequence: CASSSGTAGANVLTF. The full variable domain, in which reference TRBV28 and TRBJ2-6 provide the parts outside the CDR3, is DVKVTQSSRYLVKRTGEKVFLECVQDMDHENMFWYRQDPGLGLRLIYFSYDVKMKEKGDIPEGYSVSREKKERFSLILESASTNQTSMYLCASSSGTAGANVLTFGAGSRLTVL.

The chain's CDR3 is CASSRLAGSQETQYF. The DNA for the CDR3 is TGTGCCAGCAGCCGACTAGCGGGATCGCAAGAGACCCAGTACTTC. The chain joins TRBV9 to TRBJ2-5; 11 nucleotides line up with TRBD2. Trimming at V came to 4 bases and at J to 2 bases, leaving 4 bases not matched to a gene. The CDR3 extends over 15 amino acids. From germline, CDR1 is SGDLS and CDR2 YYNGEE.

V is TRBV30 and J is TRBJ2-7, with 9 positions matching TRBD1. The CDR3 is 12 residues long. The germline V gene has CDR1 GTSNPN and CDR2 SVGIG (reference sequence). CDR3 nucleotides: TGTGCTTTGGACAGGGGCCCCTACGAGCAGTACTTC. This gives the protein CALDRGPYEQYF.

There are a few counts of this clone. The gene calls are TRBV5-1 and TRBJ2-3; D is perhaps TRBD2 (5 bases). There are 12 residues in the CDR3. Germline CDR1 is SGHRS and CDR2 is YFSETQ. The germline V and J ends were trimmed by 5 bases and 4 bases, with 8 bases remaining between them. CDR3 protein: CASRREADTQYF. The CDR3 nucleotides are TGCGCCAGCAGGAGGGAAGCAGATACGCAGTATTTT. Full variable domain (missing parts from reference TRBV5-1 and TRBJ2-3): KAGVTQTPRYLIKTRGQQVTLSCSPISGHRSVSWYQQTPGQGLQFLFEYFSETQRNKGNFPGRFSGRQFSNSRSEMNVSTLELGDSALYLCASRREADTQYFGPGTRLTVL.

The chain has TRBV6-5 and TRBJ1-2; D gene unclear. The CDR3 sequence is 13 residues long. Germline-derived CDR1 and CDR2 are MNHEY and SVGAGI. V gave up 6 bases and J gave up 6 bases, with 14 bases separating them. The CDR3 spells CASSKRTLDGYTF. The CDR3 nucleotides are TGTGCCAGCAGCAAACGGACCCTTGATGGCTACACCTTC.

The chain is built from TRBV7-9 and TRBJ2-7; perhaps TRBD2 as D (5 bases). Germline CDR1 and CDR2: SEHNR and FQNEAQ (reference sequence). CDR3 size: 12 residues. The germline V and J ends were trimmed by 5 bases and 3 bases, with 8 bases remaining between them. The CDR3 sequence: CASSGRGYEQYF. The DNA of the CDR3 is TGTGCCAGCAGCGGACGGGGCTACGAGCAGTACTTC.

This clone was counted only a few times. This chain joins TRBV7-2 and TRBJ1-1, with D possibly matching TRBD1 (6 bases). The CDR3 loop spans 15 amino acids. V lost 2 bases and J lost 4, with 14 bases in between. The germline V gene encodes CDR1 SGHTA and CDR2 FQGNSA. The CDR3 DNA reads TGTGCCAGCAGCTTATACGGGGGGCTGAGCACTGAAGCTTTCTTT. Translation gives CASSLYGGLSTEAFF.

The rearrangement links TRBV30 to TRBJ1-5; 10 nucleotides match TRBD1. The germline V gene encodes CDR1 GTSNPN and CDR2 SVGIG (reference sequence). The V gene end was trimmed by 3 bases and the J gene end by 7 bases; junction bases not matched to a gene: 6. The CDR3 is 14 residues long. The CDR3 coding sequence is TGTGCCTGGAGCAAGGACAGGGGGTACCAGCCCCAGCATTTT. It yields the protein CAWSKDRGYQPQHF.

The chain links TRBV9 to TRBJ2-1; D remains unclear. From germline, CDR1 is SGDLS and CDR2 YYNGEE. The CDR3 runs to 13 residues. Trimming removed 0 bases from V and 8 bases from J, with 9 bases in between. The CDR3 spells CASSVGNRYEQFF. The CDR3 DNA follows: TGTGCCAGCAGCGTAGGAAATAGATATGAGCAGTTCTTC.

The chain recombines TRBV30 with TRBJ2-5, with D tentatively TRBD2 (7 bases). The CDR3 is 12 amino acids. The ends were cut back, 5 bases at V and 5 bases at J, with 12 bases in the middle. CDR1 and CDR2 (germline): GTSNPN, SVGIG (reference sequence). The CDR3 reads CAWGLGGETQYF. DNA of the CDR3: TGTGCCTGGGGACTAGGGGGGGAGACCCAGTACTTC.

The CDR3 protein is CAWRQLGPRNSPLHF. The CDR3 DNA reads as TGTGCCTGGAGGCAATTAGGACCCCGGAATTCACCCCTCCACTTT. The chain uses TRBV30 and TRBJ1-6; unclear D gene. The CDR3 totals 15 residues. Germline V gives CDR1 GTSNPN, CDR2 SVGIG (reference sequence). V lost 3 bases, J lost 7 bases, and 16 bases lay in between.

Details on this clone: A much larger clone lies one base from this, so it may be a read error. This chain joins TRBV30 and TRBJ2-7; D unclear. CDR3 length equals 15 residues. The germline V gene encodes CDR1 GTSNPN and CDR2 SVGIG (reference sequence). V lost 3 bases, J lost 4 bases, and 19 bases lay in between. In DNA, the CDR3 is TGTGCCTGGAGGGTAGCCGGACCTTATGGTTACGAGCAGTACTTC. Translation gives CAWRVAGPYGYEQYF. The whole variable domain, filled in from reference TRBV30 and TRBJ2-7, reads SQTIHQWPATLVQPVGSPLSLECTVEGTSNPNLYWYRQAAGRGLQLLFYSVGIGQISSEVPQNLSASRPQDRQFILSSKKLLLSDSGFYLCAWRVAGPYGYEQYFGPGTRLTVT.

This clone was detected only a few times. The chain recombines TRBV7-2 with TRBJ2-3; 9 positions match TRBD2. Germline CDR1 is SGHTA and CDR2 is FQGNSA. With V trimmed by 5 bases and J by 3 bases, 12 bases remained unmatched. The CDR3 loop spans 17 amino acids. The CDR3 DNA sequence: TGTGCCAGCAGCCCAGCTAGCGGGACCGCATTTACAGATACGCAGTATTTT. Protein sequence: CASSPASGTAFTDTQYF.

The V call is TRBV4-3, the J call TRBJ2-7; 11 positions match TRBD1. Germline-derived CDR1 and CDR2 are LGHNA and YSLEER. Unmatched junction bases numbered 5, after V lost 0 bases and J lost 4 bases. The CDR3 covers 16 residues. This CDR3 is CASSQEYGQGAYEQYF. CDR3 nucleotides: TGCGCCAGCAGCCAAGAATATGGACAGGGGGCTTACGAGCAGTACTTC.

This sequence joins TRBV4-3 and TRBJ2-1; 8 bases align to TRBD2. This CDR3 region has 15 residues. Unmatched junction bases numbered 7, after V lost 4 bases and J lost 5 bases. Germline-derived CDR1 and CDR2 are LGHNA and YSLEER. CDR3 nucleotide sequence: TGCGCCAGCAGCCCGAGGCCAGCGGGAGACAATGAGCAGTTCTTC. Its translation is CASSPRPAGDNEQFF.

CDR3 protein: CASSLQGAGETQYF. DNA of the CDR3: TGTGCCAGCAGTTTACAGGGGGCCGGAGAGACCCAGTACTTC. This chain uses TRBV2 with TRBJ2-5; 9 nucleotides match TRBD1. The CDR3 contains 14 residues. Germline CDR1 SNHLY, CDR2 FYNNEI. The junction had 5 bases not matched to a gene; V was cut back by 5 bases and J by 4 bases. The whole variable domain, filled in from reference TRBV2 and TRBJ2-5, reads EPEVTQTPSHQVTQMGQEVILRCVPISNHLYFYWYRQILGQKVEFLVSFYNNEISEKSEIFDDQFSVERPDGSNFTLKIRSTKLEDSAMYFCASSLQGAGETQYFGPGTRLLVL.